This T cell receptor (beta chain) was sequenced in a study of identical twins. TCRdb ran MiXCR on the 5' RACE reads and lists one entry per CDR3 protein. The sample carries just over 500,000 distinct CDR3 sequences, approximately 22% recorded once. The V gene's germline CDR1 is KGHSH and CDR2 LQKENI. Trimming took 4 bases from V and 2 from J, leaving 8 bases between them. The CDR3 extends over 13 amino acids. The sample was also reused in another study, on T cells expressing NK-cell markers.

This chain connects TRBV18 to TRBJ2-5; D is uncertain. The sequencing sample was made of CD4+ T cells sorted from blood. This clonotype originated in a woman aged 18-30 years in good health. The CDR3 protein is CASSQAQQETQYF. The CDR3, as DNA: TGTGCCAGCTCACAAGCACAGCAAGAGACCCAGTACTTC.